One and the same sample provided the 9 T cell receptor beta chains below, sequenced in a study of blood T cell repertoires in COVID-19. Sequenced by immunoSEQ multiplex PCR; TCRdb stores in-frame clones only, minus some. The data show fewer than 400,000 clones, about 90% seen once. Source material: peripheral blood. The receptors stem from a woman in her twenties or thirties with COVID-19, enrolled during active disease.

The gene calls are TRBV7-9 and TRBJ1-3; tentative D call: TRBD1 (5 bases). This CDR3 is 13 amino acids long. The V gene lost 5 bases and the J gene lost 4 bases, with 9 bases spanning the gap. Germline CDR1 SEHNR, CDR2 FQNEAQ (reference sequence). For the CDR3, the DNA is TGTGCCAGCAGCCAGGACACAGGAAACACCATATATTTT. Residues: CASSQDTGNTIYF.

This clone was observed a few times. Written as DNA, the CDR3 is TGTGCCACCCGTGGGGGGGCCTGCAATCAGCCCCAGCATTTT. Residues: CATRGGACNQPQHF. The gene calls are TRBV6-7 and TRBJ1-5; possibly TRBD1 for D (6 bases). TRBV6-7 is annotated as an ORF whose role is uncertain. The length of the CDR3 is 14 residues. V dropped 10 bases and J dropped 2 bases, with 15 bases sitting between them.

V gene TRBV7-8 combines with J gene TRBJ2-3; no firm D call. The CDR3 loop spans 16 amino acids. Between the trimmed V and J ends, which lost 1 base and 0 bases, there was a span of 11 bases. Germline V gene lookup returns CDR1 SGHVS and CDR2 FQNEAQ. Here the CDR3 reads CASSLVDWLSTDTQYF. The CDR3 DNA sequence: TGTGCCAGCAGCTTAGTTGACTGGTTAAGCACAGATACGCAGTATTTT.

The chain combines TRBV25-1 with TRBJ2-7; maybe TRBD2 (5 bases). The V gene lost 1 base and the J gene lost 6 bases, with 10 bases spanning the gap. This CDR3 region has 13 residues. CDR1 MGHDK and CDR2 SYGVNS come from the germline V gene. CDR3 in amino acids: CASSELVALEQYF. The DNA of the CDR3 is TGTGCCAGCAGTGAATTAGTAGCGCTCGAGCAGTACTTC.

As DNA, the CDR3 is TGTGCCAGCTCACCGGGATGGGTGGACACTGAATTCAATCAGCCCCAGCATTTT. It encodes CASSPGWVDTEFNQPQHF. The chain combines TRBV18 with TRBJ1-5; tentative D call: TRBD1 (5 bases). Germline V CDR1 and CDR2: KGHSH, LQKENI. The CDR3 is 18 residues long. V lost 3 bases and J lost 3, with 21 bases in between. Filled out from reference TRBV18 and TRBJ1-5, the complete variable domain reads NAGVMQNPRHLVRRRGQEARLRCSPMKGHSHVYWYRQLPEEGLKFMVYLQKENIIDESGMPKERFSAEFPKEGPSILRIQQVVRGDSAAYFCASSPGWVDTEFNQPQHFGDGTRLSIL.

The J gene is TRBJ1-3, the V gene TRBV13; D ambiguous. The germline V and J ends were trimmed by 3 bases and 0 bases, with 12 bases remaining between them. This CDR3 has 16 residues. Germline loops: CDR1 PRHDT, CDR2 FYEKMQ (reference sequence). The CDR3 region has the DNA TGTGCCAGCAGCTTCCGGAACAGCATCTCTGGAAACACCATATATTTT. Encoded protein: CASSFRNSISGNTIYF.

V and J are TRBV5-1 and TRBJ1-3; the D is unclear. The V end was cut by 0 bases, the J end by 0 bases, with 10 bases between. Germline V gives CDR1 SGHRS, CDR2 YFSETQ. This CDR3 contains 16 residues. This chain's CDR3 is CASSLGPGSSGNTIYF. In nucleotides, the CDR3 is TGCGCCAGCAGCTTGGGTCCGGGAAGCTCTGGAAACACCATATATTTT.

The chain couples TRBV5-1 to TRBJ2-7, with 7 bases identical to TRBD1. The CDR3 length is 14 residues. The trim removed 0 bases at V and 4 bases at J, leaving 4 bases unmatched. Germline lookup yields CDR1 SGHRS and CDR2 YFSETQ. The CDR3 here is CASSLGARGYEQYF. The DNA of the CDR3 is TGCGCCAGCAGCTTGGGGGCCAGGGGGTACGAGCAGTACTTC.

The CDR3 loop reads CASAFDKSSPLHF. CDR3 nucleotides: TGTGCCAGCGCATTCGATAAGAGTTCACCCCTCCACTTT. The chain combines TRBV6-5 with TRBJ1-6, with D unclear. This CDR3 spans 13 amino acids. The V gene's germline CDR1 is MNHEY and CDR2 SVGAGI. V gave up 8 bases and J gave up 9 bases, with 14 bases separating them.